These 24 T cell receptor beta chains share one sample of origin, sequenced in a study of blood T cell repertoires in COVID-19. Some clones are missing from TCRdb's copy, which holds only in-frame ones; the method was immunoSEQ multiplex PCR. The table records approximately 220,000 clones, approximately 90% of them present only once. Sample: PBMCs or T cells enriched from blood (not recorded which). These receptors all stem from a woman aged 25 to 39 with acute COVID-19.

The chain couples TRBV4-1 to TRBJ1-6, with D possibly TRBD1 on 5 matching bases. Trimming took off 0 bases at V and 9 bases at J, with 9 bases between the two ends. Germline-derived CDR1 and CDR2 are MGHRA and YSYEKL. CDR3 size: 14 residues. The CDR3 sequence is CASSQEGRASPLHF. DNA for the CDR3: TGCGCCAGCAGCCAAGAGGGCAGGGCTTCACCCCTCCACTTT.

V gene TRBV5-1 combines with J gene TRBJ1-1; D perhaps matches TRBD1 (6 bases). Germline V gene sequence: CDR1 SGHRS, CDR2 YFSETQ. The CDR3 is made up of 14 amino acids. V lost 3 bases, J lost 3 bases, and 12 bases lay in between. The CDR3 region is CASSSGDLDTEAFF. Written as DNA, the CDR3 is TGCGCCAGCAGCTCAGGGGATTTGGACACTGAAGCTTTCTTT. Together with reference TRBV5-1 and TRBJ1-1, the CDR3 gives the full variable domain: KAGVTQTPRYLIKTRGQQVTLSCSPISGHRSVSWYQQTPGQGLQFLFEYFSETQRNKGNFPGRFSGRQFSNSRSEMNVSTLELGDSALYLCASSSGDLDTEAFFGQGTRLTVV.

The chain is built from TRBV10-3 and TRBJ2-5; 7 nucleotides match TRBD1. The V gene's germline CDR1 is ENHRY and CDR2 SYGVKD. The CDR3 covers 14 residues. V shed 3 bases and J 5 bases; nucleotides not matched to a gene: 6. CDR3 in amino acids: CAISDGSRGETQYF. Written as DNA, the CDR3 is TGTGCCATCAGTGATGGGAGCAGGGGGGAGACCCAGTACTTC.

The CDR3 DNA reads TGTGCCAGCAGCCCCACAGGGTACGGCACAGATACGCAGTATTTT. Amino acid sequence: CASSPTGYGTDTQYF. This rearrangement joins TRBV6-5 to TRBJ2-3, with TRBD1 as a possible D gene (6 bases). Trimming cost V 6 bases and J 1 base, with 14 bases left between them. CDR3 length: 15 amino acids. CDR1 MNHEY and CDR2 SVGAGI come from the germline V gene.

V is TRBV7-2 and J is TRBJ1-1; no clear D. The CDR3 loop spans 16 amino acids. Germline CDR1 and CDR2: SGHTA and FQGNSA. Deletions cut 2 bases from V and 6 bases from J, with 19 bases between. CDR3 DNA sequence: TGTGCCAGCAGCTTAAACGGCGGGCGGGCGGTTTCTGAAGCTTTCTTT. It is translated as CASSLNGGRAVSEAFF.

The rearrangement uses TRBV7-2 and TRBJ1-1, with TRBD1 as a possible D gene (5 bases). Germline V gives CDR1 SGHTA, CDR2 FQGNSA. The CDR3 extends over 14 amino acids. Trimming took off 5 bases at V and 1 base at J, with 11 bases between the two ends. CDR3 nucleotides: TGTGCCAGCAGCCGGAGGGGTCGGAACACTGAAGCTTTCTTT. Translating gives CASSRRGRNTEAFF.

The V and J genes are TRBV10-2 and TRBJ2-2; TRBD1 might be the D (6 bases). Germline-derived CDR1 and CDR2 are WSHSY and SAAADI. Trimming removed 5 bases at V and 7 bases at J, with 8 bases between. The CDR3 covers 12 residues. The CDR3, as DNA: TGCGCCAGCAGTCAGGGGCGCGGGGAGCTGTTTTTT. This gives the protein CASSQGRGELFF.

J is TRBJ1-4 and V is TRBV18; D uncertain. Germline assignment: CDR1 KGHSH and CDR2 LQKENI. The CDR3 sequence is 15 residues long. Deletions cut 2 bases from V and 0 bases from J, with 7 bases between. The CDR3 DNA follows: TGTGCCAGCTCACCATCCGTAGCAACTAATGAAAAACTGTTTTTT. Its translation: CASSPSVATNEKLFF.

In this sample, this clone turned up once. For the CDR3, the DNA is TGTGCCAGCAGAGACACAGGGTCGAACACTGAAGCTTTCTTT. Protein: CASRDTGSNTEAFF. The chain has TRBV2 and TRBJ1-1; D may be TRBD1 (6 bases). Trimming shortened V by 6 bases and J by 1 base, and 12 bases separated the two germline ends. Germline V lookup: CDR1 SNHLY, CDR2 FYNNEI. The CDR3 contains 14 residues.

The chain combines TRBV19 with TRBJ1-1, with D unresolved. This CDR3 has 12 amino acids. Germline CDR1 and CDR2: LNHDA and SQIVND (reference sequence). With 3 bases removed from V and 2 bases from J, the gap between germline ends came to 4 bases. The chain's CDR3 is CASSMGNTEAFF. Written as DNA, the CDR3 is TGTGCCAGTAGTATGGGCAACACTGAAGCTTTCTTT. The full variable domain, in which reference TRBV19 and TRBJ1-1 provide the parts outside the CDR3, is DGGITQSPKYLFRKEGQNVTLSCEQNLNHDAMYWYRQDPGQGLRLIYYSQIVNDFQKGDIAEGYSVSREKKESFPLTVTSAQKNPTAFYLCASSMGNTEAFFGQGTRLTVV.

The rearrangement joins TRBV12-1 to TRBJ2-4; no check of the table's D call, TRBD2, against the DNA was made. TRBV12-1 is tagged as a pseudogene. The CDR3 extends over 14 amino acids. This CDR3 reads CASSREPRKNIQYF. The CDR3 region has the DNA TGTGCCAGCAGCAGAGAGCCACGAAAAAACATTCAGTACTTC.

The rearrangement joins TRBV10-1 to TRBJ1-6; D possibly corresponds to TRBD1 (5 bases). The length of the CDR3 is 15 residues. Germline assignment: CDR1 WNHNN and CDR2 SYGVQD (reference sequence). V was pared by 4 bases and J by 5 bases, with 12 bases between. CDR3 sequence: CASSAKGIHNSPLHF. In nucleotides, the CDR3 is TGCGCCAGCAGTGCTAAGGGGATCCATAATTCACCCCTCCACTTT.

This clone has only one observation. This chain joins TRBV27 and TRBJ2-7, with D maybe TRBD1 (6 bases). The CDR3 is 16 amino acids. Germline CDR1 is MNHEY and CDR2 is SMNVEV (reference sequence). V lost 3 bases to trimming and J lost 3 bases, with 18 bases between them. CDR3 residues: CASSFRAGDPFYEQYF. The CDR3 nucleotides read TGTGCCAGCAGTTTTAGGGCAGGGGACCCCTTCTACGAGCAGTACTTC.

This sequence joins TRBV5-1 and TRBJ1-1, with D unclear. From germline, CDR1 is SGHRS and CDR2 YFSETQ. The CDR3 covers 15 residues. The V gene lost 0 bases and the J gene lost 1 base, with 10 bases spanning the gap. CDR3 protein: CASSLGGNRNTEAFF. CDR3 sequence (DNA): TGCGCCAGCAGCTTGGGAGGCAATAGGAACACTGAAGCTTTCTTT.

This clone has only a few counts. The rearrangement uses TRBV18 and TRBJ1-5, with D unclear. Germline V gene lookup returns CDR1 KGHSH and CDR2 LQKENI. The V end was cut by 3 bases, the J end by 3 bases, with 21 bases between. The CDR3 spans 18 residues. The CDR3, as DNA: TGTGCCAGCTCACCCCTGGGTTTTAGGACGGGAGACAATCAGCCCCAGCATTTT. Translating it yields CASSPLGFRTGDNQPQHF.

The CDR3 protein is CASSIGQNEQYF. The CDR3 DNA reads TGTGCCAGTAGTATAGGCCAGAACGAGCAGTACTTC. The V and J genes are TRBV19 and TRBJ2-7, with unresolved D. The CDR3 contains 12 residues. Germline V CDR1 and CDR2: LNHDA, SQIVND (reference sequence). V was clipped by 1 base and J by 5 bases, with 6 bases between them. The variable domain in full, completed from reference TRBV19 and TRBJ2-7, reads DGGITQSPKYLFRKEGQNVTLSCEQNLNHDAMYWYRQDPGQGLRLIYYSQIVNDFQKGDIAEGYSVSREKKESFPLTVTSAQKNPTAFYLCASSIGQNEQYFGPGTRLTVT.

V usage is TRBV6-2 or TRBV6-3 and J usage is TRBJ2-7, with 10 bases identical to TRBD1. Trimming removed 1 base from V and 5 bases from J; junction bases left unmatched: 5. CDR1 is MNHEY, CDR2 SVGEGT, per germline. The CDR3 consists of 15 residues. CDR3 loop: CASSYLGQGSDEQYF. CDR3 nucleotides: TGTGCCAGCAGTTACTTGGGACAGGGGAGCGACGAGCAGTACTTC.

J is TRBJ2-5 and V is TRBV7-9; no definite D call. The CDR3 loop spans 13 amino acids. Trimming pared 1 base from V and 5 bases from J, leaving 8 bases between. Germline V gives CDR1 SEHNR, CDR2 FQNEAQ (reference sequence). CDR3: CASSLGQKETQYF. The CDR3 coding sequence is TGTGCCAGCAGCTTAGGGCAGAAGGAGACCCAGTACTTC.

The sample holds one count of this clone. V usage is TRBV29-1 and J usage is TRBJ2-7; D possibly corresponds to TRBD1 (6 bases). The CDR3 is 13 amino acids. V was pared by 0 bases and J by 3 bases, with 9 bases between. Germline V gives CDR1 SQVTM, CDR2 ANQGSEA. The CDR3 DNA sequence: TGCAGCGTTGAAGATGGACAGAGCTACGAGCAGTACTTC. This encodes CSVEDGQSYEQYF.

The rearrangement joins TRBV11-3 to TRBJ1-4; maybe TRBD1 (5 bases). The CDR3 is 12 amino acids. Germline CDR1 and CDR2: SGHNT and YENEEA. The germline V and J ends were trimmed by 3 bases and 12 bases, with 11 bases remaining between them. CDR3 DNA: TGTGCCAGCAGCTTGGGGACGGGAGAACTGTTTTTT. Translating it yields CASSLGTGELFF.

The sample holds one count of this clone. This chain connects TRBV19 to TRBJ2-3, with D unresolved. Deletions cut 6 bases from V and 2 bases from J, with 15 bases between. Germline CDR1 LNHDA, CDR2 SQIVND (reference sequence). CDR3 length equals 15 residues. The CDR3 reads CASRLGTAYTDTQYF. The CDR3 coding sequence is TGTGCCAGTAGACTTGGTACCGCCTACACAGATACGCAGTATTTT. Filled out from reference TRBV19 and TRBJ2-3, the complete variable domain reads DGGITQSPKYLFRKEGQNVTLSCEQNLNHDAMYWYRQDPGQGLRLIYYSQIVNDFQKGDIAEGYSVSREKKESFPLTVTSAQKNPTAFYLCASRLGTAYTDTQYFGPGTRLTVL.

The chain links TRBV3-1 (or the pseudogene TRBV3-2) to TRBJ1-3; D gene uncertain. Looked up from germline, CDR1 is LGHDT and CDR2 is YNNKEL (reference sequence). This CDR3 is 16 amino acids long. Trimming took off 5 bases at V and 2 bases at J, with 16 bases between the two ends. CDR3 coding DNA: TGTGCCAGCAGCTTTTCCCACAGAATAACTGGAAACACCATATATTTT. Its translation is CASSFSHRITGNTIYF.

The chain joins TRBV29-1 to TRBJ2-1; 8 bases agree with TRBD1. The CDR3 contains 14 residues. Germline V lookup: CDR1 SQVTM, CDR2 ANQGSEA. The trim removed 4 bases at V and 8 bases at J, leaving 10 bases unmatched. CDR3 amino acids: CSVAPGQDNHEQFF. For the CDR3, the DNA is TGCAGCGTTGCCCCGGGACAGGATAATCATGAGCAGTTCTTC.

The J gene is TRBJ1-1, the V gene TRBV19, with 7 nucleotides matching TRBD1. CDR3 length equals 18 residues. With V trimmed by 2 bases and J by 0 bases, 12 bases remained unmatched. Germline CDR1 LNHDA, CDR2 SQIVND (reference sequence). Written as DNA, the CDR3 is TGTGCCAGTAGTATACTTATCCAACAGGGGAGCATGAACACTGAAGCTTTCTTT. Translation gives CASSILIQQGSMNTEAFF.